The 5 T cell receptor beta chains below all came from one sample that was sequenced in a study of blood T cell repertoires in COVID-19. TCRdb's copy holds only in-frame clones and misses some; the assay was immunoSEQ multiplex PCR. Of roughly 250,000 clones listed, approximately 85% were seen once; the top ten hold 0.87%. Sequencing used peripheral blood. These receptor sequences come from a human donor with COVID-19, enrolled during active disease. The donor label of this sample is uncertain.

This chain connects TRBV24-1 to TRBJ2-3, with D tentatively TRBD2 (6 bases). V was trimmed by 12 bases and J by 9 bases, leaving 21 bases between them. Germline V gene data show CDR1 as KGHDR and CDR2 as SFDVKD. The CDR3 has 13 amino acids. CDR3 sequence reads: CASLGPEGGTQYF. In DNA, the CDR3 is TGTGCCTCTCTTGGCCCCGAGGGAGGCACGCAGTATTTT.

In its sample, this clone was seen once. J is TRBJ1-1 and V is TRBV10-1, with 7 bases aligning to TRBD1. The germline CDR1 and CDR2 sequences are WNHNN and SYGVQD (reference sequence). The CDR3 has 15 residues. Trimming removed 3 bases from V and 4 bases from J; junction bases left unmatched: 8. CDR3 bases: TGCGCCAGCAGTGAAGAACAGGGGTTGGCCACTGAAGCTTTCTTT. Translation gives CASSEEQGLATEAFF.

The chain employs TRBV10-3 and TRBJ2-3, with D perhaps TRBD1 (6 bases). Germline lookup yields CDR1 ENHRY and CDR2 SYGVKD. The V end lost 0 bases, the J end lost 1 base, and 11 bases lay between the germline ends. There are 16 residues in the CDR3. DNA of the CDR3: TGTGCCATCAGTGAGTCCAAGGGGGAAGGCACAGATACGCAGTATTTT. Protein: CAISESKGEGTDTQYF.

The rearrangement links TRBV28 to TRBJ2-3; the D gene is possibly TRBD2 (6 bases). CDR1 is MDHEN, CDR2 SYDVKM, per germline. V was cut by 8 bases and J by 0 bases, with 12 bases left in between. The CDR3 is made up of 14 amino acids. CDR3 sequence (DNA): TGTGCCAGCTCCTTCGGGGGTAGCACAGATACGCAGTATTTT. It codes for CASSFGGSTDTQYF.

The V and J genes are TRBV27 and TRBJ1-6, with 8 nucleotides matching TRBD1. Per the germline V gene, CDR1 is MNHEY and CDR2 is SMNVEV (reference sequence). Trimming took 5 bases from V and 6 from J; bases not matched to a gene: 6. The CDR3 consists of 15 residues. The CDR3 spells CASSLFGQGNSPLHF. The CDR3 nucleotides read TGTGCCAGCAGTCTATTCGGACAGGGTAATTCACCCCTCCACTTT.